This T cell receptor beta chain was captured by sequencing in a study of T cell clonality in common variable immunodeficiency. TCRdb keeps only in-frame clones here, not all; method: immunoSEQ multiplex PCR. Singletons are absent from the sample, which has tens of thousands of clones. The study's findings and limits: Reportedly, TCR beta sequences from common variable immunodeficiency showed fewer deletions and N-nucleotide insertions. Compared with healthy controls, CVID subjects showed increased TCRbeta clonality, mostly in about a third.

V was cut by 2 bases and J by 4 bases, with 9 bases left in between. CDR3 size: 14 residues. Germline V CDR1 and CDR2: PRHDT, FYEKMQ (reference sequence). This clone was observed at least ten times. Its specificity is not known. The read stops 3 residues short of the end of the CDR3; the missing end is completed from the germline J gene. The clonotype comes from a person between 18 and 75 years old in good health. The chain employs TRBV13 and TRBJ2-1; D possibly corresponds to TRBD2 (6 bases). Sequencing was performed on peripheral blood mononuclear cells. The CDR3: CASSLTSLYNEQFF. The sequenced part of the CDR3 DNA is TGTGCCAGCAGCTTAACTAGCTTGTACAATGAG. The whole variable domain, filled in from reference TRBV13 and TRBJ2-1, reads AAGVIQSPRHLIKEKRETATLKCYPIPRHDTVYWYQQGPGQDPQFLISFYEKMQSDKGSIPDRFSAQQFSDYHSELNMSSLELGDSALYFCASSLTSLYNEQFFGPGTRLTVL.